This passage covers 15 T cell receptor beta chains from one sample sequenced in a study of T cells after posttransplantation cyclophosphamide. Produced via immunoSEQ multiplex PCR; TCRdb's table is partial and in-frame only. This table holds 11,000 or so clones, approximately 96% found once. The sequenced material came from naive CD8+ T cells sorted from PBMCs. The receptors derive from a man younger than 40 in good health and a related stem cell transplant donor.

The chain joins TRBV15 to TRBJ2-7; TRBD2 is a possible D gene (6 bases). CDR1 and CDR2 (germline): LNHNV, YYDKDF (reference sequence). The V end lost 1 base, the J end lost 0 bases, and 13 bases lay between the germline ends. CDR3 size: 16 residues. CDR3 in amino acids: CATSRAAGTYSYEQYF. The CDR3 nucleotides read TGTGCCACCAGCAGAGCGGCCGGGACTTACTCCTACGAGCAGTACTTC. The full variable domain, rest sourced from reference TRBV15 and TRBJ2-7, is DAMVIQNPRYQVTQFGKPVTLSCSQTLNHNVMYWYQQKSSQAPKLLFHYYDKDFNNEADTPDNFQSRRPNTSFCFLDIRSPGLGDTAMYLCATSRAAGTYSYEQYFGPGTRLTVT.

The V call is TRBV9, the J call TRBJ2-1; D uncertain. The CDR3 sequence is 15 residues long. Trimming shortened V by 0 bases and J by 6 bases, and 13 bases separated the two germline ends. CDR1 is SGDLS and CDR2 is YYNGEE in the germline V gene. CDR3 sequence (DNA): TGTGCCAGCAGCGTAGGGGTAGCATCCAGCAATGAGCAGTTCTTC. This gives the protein CASSVGVASSNEQFF. Full variable domain (rest looked up from reference TRBV9 and TRBJ2-1): DSGVTQTPKHLITATGQRVTLRCSPRSGDLSVYWYQQSLDQGLQFLIQYYNGEERAKGNILERFSAQQFPDLHSELNLSSLELGDSALYFCASSVGVASSNEQFFGPGTRLTVL.

There are a few counts of this clone. The chain joins TRBV10-1 to TRBJ2-1; D unclear. Looked up from germline, CDR1 is WNHNN and CDR2 is SYGVQD (reference sequence). The CDR3 is 9 residues long. V was clipped by 3 bases and J by 16 bases, with 7 bases between them. Here the CDR3 reads CASSDNCFF. CDR3 nucleotide sequence: TGCGCCAGCAGTGATAACTGTTTCTTC.

The chain combines TRBV9 with TRBJ1-3; D gene uncertain. Looked up from germline, CDR1 is SGDLS and CDR2 is YYNGEE. Trimming pared 0 bases from V and 4 bases from J, leaving 11 bases between. The CDR3 spans 15 residues. As DNA, the CDR3 is TGTGCCAGCAGCGTAGCCGGAGAGTTAGGAAACACCATATATTTT. Translating it yields CASSVAGELGNTIYF.

This clone was observed a single time. The chain links TRBV5-6 to TRBJ1-2, with D possibly matching TRBD1 (6 bases). CDR1 and CDR2 from the germline V gene are SGHDT and YYEEEE. The CDR3 has 15 residues. Trimming cost V 7 bases and J 0 bases, with 16 bases left between them. CDR3 loop: CASLKWDKSNYGYTF. CDR3 nucleotides: TGTGCCAGCCTTAAATGGGACAAATCTAACTATGGCTACACCTTC. Combining the CDR3 with reference TRBV5-6 and TRBJ1-2 gives the whole variable domain DAGVTQSPTHLIKTRGQQVTLRCSPKSGHDTVSWYQQALGQGPQFIFQYYEEEERQRGNFPDRFSGHQFPNYSSELNVNALLLGDSALYLCASLKWDKSNYGYTFGSGTRLTVV.

The chain couples TRBV28 to TRBJ1-2; D is perhaps TRBD1 (5 bases). CDR3 length equals 14 residues. Trimming shortened V by 3 bases and J by 0 bases, and 8 bases separated the two germline ends. Looked up from germline, CDR1 is MDHEN and CDR2 is SYDVKM. The CDR3 spells CASSFGGANYGYTF. The CDR3 bases are TGTGCCAGCAGTTTCGGGGGAGCTAACTATGGCTACACCTTC.

The CDR3 loop reads CASMPTGGDYGYTF. CDR3 nucleotides: TGTGCCAGCATGCCTACAGGGGGGGACTATGGCTACACCTTC. The chain carries TRBV27 and TRBJ1-2; 8 positions match TRBD1. Trimming at V came to 7 bases and at J to 3 bases, leaving 7 bases not matched to a gene. The CDR3 consists of 14 residues. Germline CDR1 and CDR2: MNHEY and SMNVEV (reference sequence).

The chain is built from TRBV7-8 and TRBJ2-5; TRBD2 aligns across 9 bases. The J segment lost 4 bases and the V segment lost 5 bases, leaving 8 bases of the junction unmatched. There are 15 residues in the CDR3. Germline V lookup: CDR1 SGHVS, CDR2 FQNEAQ. The CDR3 sequence: CASSQGRGGRETQYF. In nucleotides, the CDR3 is TGTGCCAGCAGCCAAGGGCGGGGGGGCAGAGAGACCCAGTACTTC.

The chain couples TRBV7-9 to TRBJ2-1; D call uncertain. V dropped 5 bases and J dropped 5 bases, with 10 bases sitting between them. This CDR3 is 13 amino acids long. Per germline, CDR1 SEHNR and CDR2 FQNEAQ (reference sequence). The CDR3 DNA reads TGTGCCAGCAGCCCCCCCCGAGACAATGAGCAGTTCTTC. It is translated as CASSPPRDNEQFF.

The rearrangement joins TRBV15 to TRBJ1-1; D possibly corresponds to TRBD1 (6 bases). The V end was cut by 4 bases, the J end by 3 bases, with 15 bases between. This CDR3 is 15 amino acids long. Germline CDR1 reads LNHNV; CDR2 reads YYDKDF (reference sequence). CDR3 nucleotides: TGTGCCACCAGCACACAACCGACAGGCCACACTGAAGCTTTCTTT. This encodes CATSTQPTGHTEAFF.

This sequence joins TRBV9 and TRBJ1-5; TRBD1 matches 8 bases. Germline V gene lookup returns CDR1 SGDLS and CDR2 YYNGEE. The CDR3 is 15 residues long. The junction had 7 bases not matched to a gene; V was cut back by 4 bases and J by 4 bases. The CDR3 spells CASSTGTGGNQPQHF. The CDR3 bases are TGTGCCAGCAGCACCGGGACAGGTGGGAATCAGCCCCAGCATTTT.

In the case of this clone: The same CDR3 arises from other DNA sequences in this sample as well. This rearrangement joins TRBV5-3 to TRBJ2-7; D is unresolved. TRBV5-3 is classed as an ORF, of uncertain function. Trimming stripped 1 base from V and 4 bases from J, with 9 bases between. This CDR3 has 13 amino acids. The CDR3 region is CARSLYPVYEQYF. The CDR3 nucleotides are TGTGCCAGAAGCTTGTATCCAGTTTACGAGCAGTACTTC.

The table lists this clone with a count of one. The chain links TRBV9 to TRBJ1-5, with 8 bases identical to TRBD1. The CDR3 runs 14 residues. V gave up 4 bases and J gave up 5 bases; unmatched junction bases: 5. CDR1 SGDLS and CDR2 YYNGEE come from the germline V gene. CDR3 DNA sequence: TGTGCCAGCAGCTTAGGACAGGGCGATCAGCCCCAGCATTTT. This translates into CASSLGQGDQPQHF. The entire variable domain, with the rest obtained from reference TRBV9 and TRBJ1-5, is as follows: DSGVTQTPKHLITATGQRVTLRCSPRSGDLSVYWYQQSLDQGLQFLIQYYNGEERAKGNILERFSAQQFPDLHSELNLSSLELGDSALYFCASSLGQGDQPQHFGDGTRLSIL.

The chain recombines TRBV11-2 with TRBJ2-1; 12 bases line up with TRBD1. The junction had 5 bases not matched to a gene; V was cut back by 4 bases and J by 7 bases. CDR1 and CDR2 from the germline V gene are SGHAT and FQNNGV. The CDR3 is 15 residues long. The CDR3 coding sequence is TGTGCCAGCAGCTGGGGACAGGGGGCGCTTAATGAGCAGTTCTTC. Its translation: CASSWGQGALNEQFF.

The chain joins TRBV27 to TRBJ1-5, with D perhaps matching TRBD1 (5 bases). Germline-derived CDR1 and CDR2 are MNHEY and SMNVEV (reference sequence). The V gene lost 5 bases and the J gene lost 0 bases, with 11 bases spanning the gap. This CDR3 is 15 amino acids long. CDR3 sequence (DNA): TGTGCCAGCAGTCCGACAGTTTATAGCAATCAGCCCCAGCATTTT. Protein sequence: CASSPTVYSNQPQHF.